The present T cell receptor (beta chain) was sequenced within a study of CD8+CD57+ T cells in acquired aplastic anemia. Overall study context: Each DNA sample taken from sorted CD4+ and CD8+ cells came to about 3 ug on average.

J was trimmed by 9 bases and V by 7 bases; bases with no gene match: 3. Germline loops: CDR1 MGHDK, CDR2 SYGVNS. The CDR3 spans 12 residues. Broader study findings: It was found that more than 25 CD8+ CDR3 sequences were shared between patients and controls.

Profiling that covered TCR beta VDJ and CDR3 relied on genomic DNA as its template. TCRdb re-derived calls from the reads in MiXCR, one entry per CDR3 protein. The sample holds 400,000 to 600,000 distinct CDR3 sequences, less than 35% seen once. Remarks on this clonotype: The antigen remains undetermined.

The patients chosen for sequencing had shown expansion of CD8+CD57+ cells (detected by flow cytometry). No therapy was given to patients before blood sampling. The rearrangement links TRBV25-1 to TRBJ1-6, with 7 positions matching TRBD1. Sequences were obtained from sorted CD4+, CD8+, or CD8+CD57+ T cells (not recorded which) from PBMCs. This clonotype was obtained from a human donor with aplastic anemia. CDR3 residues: CASITGVSPLHF. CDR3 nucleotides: TGTGCCAGCATTACAGGGGTTTCACCCCTCCACTTT.